These T cell receptor beta chains were read from a single sample in a study of Ad26.COV2.S vaccination and SARS-CoV-2 variants. Sequencing was performed with immunoSEQ multiplex PCR; in TCRdb, only in-frame clones are kept and a portion is missing. The sample holds about 350,000 clones, about 88% seen once. Sequencing was performed on peripheral blood, taken in a trial of Ad26.COV2.S vaccine versus placebo. The receptors were gathered from a person aged 18-65 years who received the Ad26.COV2.S COVID-19 vaccine or a placebo. Each CDR3 is given without its conserved first and last residue. Each record gives: J gene, V gene, CDR3 protein.

j_gene: TRBJ1-2; v_gene: TRBV7-9; CDR3aa: ASSGVGQIYGYT
j_gene: TRBJ2-1; v_gene: TRBV7-6; CDR3aa: ASSPLAGAIYNEQF
j_gene: TRBJ2-4; v_gene: TRBV19; CDR3aa: ASSIEGGTLAKNIQY
j_gene: TRBJ1-1; v_gene: TRBV28; CDR3aa: ASSQEGAGARTEAF
j_gene: TRBJ2-7; v_gene: TRBV19; CDR3aa: ASSRSGSGAYEQY
j_gene: TRBJ1-1; v_gene: TRBV7-9; CDR3aa: ASRPTGSLPEAF
j_gene: TRBJ2-5; v_gene: TRBV5-1; CDR3aa: ASSLLGTPQETQY
j_gene: TRBJ1-6; v_gene: TRBV7-9; CDR3aa: ASSLDKGNSPLH
j_gene: TRBJ2-7; v_gene: TRBV5-4; CDR3aa: ASSPGTGSGYEQY
j_gene: TRBJ2-5; v_gene: TRBV11-2; CDR3aa: ASSLDPARPETQY
j_gene: TRBJ1-4; v_gene: TRBV5-1; CDR3aa: ASSARGFGEKLF
j_gene: TRBJ2-1; v_gene: TRBV7-2; CDR3aa: ASSFPGSGTSYNEQF
j_gene: TRBJ2-3; v_gene: TRBV2; CDR3aa: ATGLAGVPGTDTQY
j_gene: TRBJ2-7; v_gene: TRBV28; CDR3aa: ASSLFQTYYEQY
j_gene: TRBJ1-6; v_gene: TRBV5-6; CDR3aa: ASSLAGGGYNSPLH
j_gene: TRBJ1-2; v_gene: TRBV5-4; CDR3aa: ASSLAQAGVGYGYT
j_gene: TRBJ1-5; v_gene: TRBV7-2; CDR3aa: ASNLQVDQPQH
j_gene: TRBJ1-4; v_gene: TRBV10-3; CDR3aa: AIRQATNEKLF
j_gene: TRBJ2-5; v_gene: TRBV5-1; CDR3aa: ASSGQGAREETQY
j_gene: TRBJ1-1; v_gene: TRBV7-9; CDR3aa: ASSSIGPLEAF
j_gene: TRBJ2-5; v_gene: TRBV4-1; CDR3aa: ASNKLAGQTEETQY
j_gene: TRBJ1-5; v_gene: TRBV28; CDR3aa: ASMRGQANQPQH
j_gene: TRBJ1-2; v_gene: TRBV19; CDR3aa: ASRYRGGQGDGYT
j_gene: TRBJ2-1; v_gene: TRBV3-1/TRBV3-2; CDR3aa: ASSQVNPGQGANEQF
j_gene: TRBJ2-3; v_gene: TRBV6-4; CDR3aa: ASSLDGSSDTQY
j_gene: TRBJ1-5; v_gene: TRBV6-6; CDR3aa: ASTAGGDYQPQH
j_gene: TRBJ2-7; v_gene: TRBV5-6; CDR3aa: ASSLGDSLFYEQY
j_gene: TRBJ1-2; v_gene: TRBV7-2; CDR3aa: ASSLVSGGAKGYT
j_gene: TRBJ2-1; v_gene: TRBV7-9; CDR3aa: ASSPPRGAAYNEQF
j_gene: TRBJ2-7; v_gene: TRBV12-3/TRBV12-4; CDR3aa: ASSLGGTYEQY
j_gene: TRBJ2-2; v_gene: TRBV29-1; CDR3aa: SVRGLGNTGELF
j_gene: TRBJ2-5; v_gene: TRBV9; CDR3aa: ASSVAGGGETQY